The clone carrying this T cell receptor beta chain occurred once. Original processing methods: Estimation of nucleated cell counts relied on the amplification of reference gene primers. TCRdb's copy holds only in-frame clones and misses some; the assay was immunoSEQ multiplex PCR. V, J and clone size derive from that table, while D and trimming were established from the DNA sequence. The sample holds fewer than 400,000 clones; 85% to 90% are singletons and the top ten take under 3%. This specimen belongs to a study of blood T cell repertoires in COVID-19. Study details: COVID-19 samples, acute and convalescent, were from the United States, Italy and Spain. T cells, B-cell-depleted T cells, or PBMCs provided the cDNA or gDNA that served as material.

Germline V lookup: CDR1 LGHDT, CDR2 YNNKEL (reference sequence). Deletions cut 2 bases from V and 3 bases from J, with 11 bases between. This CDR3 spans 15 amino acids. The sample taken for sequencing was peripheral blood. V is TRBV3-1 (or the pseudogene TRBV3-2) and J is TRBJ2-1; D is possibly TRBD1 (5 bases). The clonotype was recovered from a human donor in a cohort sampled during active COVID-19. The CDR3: CASSQQGPGYNEQFF. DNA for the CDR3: TGTGCCAGCAGCCAACAGGGTCCGGGCTACAATGAGCAGTTCTTC.